This record looks at one T cell receptor beta chain sequence and its context. The target antigen is unknown. TCRdb independently ran MiXCR on the RT-PCR reads; one entry per CDR3 protein. The sample holds around 480,000 distinct CDR3 sequences, approximately 11% seen once. From germline, CDR1 is SGHTA and CDR2 FQGNSA. The CDR3 sequence is 15 residues long. V gave up 5 bases and J gave up 4 bases, with 16 bases separating them. The sample originates from a study of response to subunit inactivated influenza vaccine. Study-level points and caveats: The authors proposed limited new T cell recruitment per seasonal influenza vaccination.

The chain uses TRBV7-2 and TRBJ2-3; a weak D match, TRBD2 (6 bases). The TCR sequence derives from a man aged 45-60 years who received an inactivated influenza vaccine. The source material was PBMCs from blood, sampled roughly 45 days after vaccination. The CDR3 DNA follows: TGTGCCAGCAGCCGCCCGGGACTCCCAGCAGATACGCAGTATTTT. This translates into CASSRPGLPADTQYF.